This passage covers 22 T cell receptor beta chains from one sample sequenced in a study of blood T cell repertoires in COVID-19. Profiling relied on immunoSEQ multiplex PCR, and the TCRdb table lists in-frame clones only, not all of them. The data hold 150,000 to 200,000 clones, with just under 90% observed a single time. What was sequenced was peripheral blood. Receptor source: a man younger than 35 with active or convalescent COVID-19.

This clone was seen only once. The CDR3 DNA reads as TGTGCCATCAGTGAGTCGCTTTGGGCTGTCGGGCAGTACGTC. Protein product: CAISESLWAVGQYV. This chain connects TRBV10-3 to TRBJ2-7; no clear D. The V end was cut by 0 bases, the J end by 9 bases, with 15 bases between. There are 14 residues in the CDR3. Germline V lookup: CDR1 ENHRY, CDR2 SYGVKD.

This clone was seen a single time. V is TRBV3-1 (or the pseudogene TRBV3-2) and J is TRBJ1-1; TRBD1 is a possible D gene (5 bases). V was pared by 1 base and J by 4 bases, with 10 bases between. Germline V gene lookup returns CDR1 LGHDT and CDR2 YNNKEL (reference sequence). CDR3 size: 14 residues. The CDR3 is CASSQGGVGTEAFF. Here the CDR3 DNA reads TGTGCCAGCAGCCAAGGGGGGGTGGGCACTGAAGCTTTCTTT.

This rearrangement joins TRBV7-2 to TRBJ1-1; 7 bases agree with TRBD1. CDR1 is SGHTA and CDR2 is FQGNSA in the germline V gene. The V segment lost 4 bases and the J segment 4 bases; nucleotides outside the gene matches: 6. The CDR3 has 14 amino acids. CDR3 coding DNA: TGTGCCAGCAGCTATCAACCAGGGGGCACTGAAGCTTTCTTT. Amino acid sequence: CASSYQPGGTEAFF.

The rearrangement joins TRBV7-2 to TRBJ1-1; D ambiguous. This CDR3 contains 14 residues. Trimming pared 5 bases from V and 1 base from J, leaving 11 bases between. Germline values: CDR1 SGHTA, CDR2 FQGNSA. The CDR3 here is CASSAKAGNTEAFF. The CDR3 bases are TGTGCCAGCAGCGCCAAGGCAGGGAACACTGAAGCTTTCTTT.

This clone was detected only a few times. V gene TRBV2 combines with J gene TRBJ2-5, with D unresolved. The germline V and J ends were trimmed by 3 bases and 2 bases, with 10 bases remaining between them. The CDR3 spans 14 residues. Germline V gene data show CDR1 as SNHLY and CDR2 as FYNNEI. The chain's CDR3 is CASSEQQLQETQYF. The CDR3 region has the DNA TGTGCCAGCAGTGAGCAACAATTACAAGAGACCCAGTACTTC.

The chain couples TRBV9 to TRBJ2-3; 16 bases are shared with TRBD2. Germline V lookup: CDR1 SGDLS, CDR2 YYNGEE. Losses at the gene ends were 3 bases for V and 6 bases for J; bases not matched to a gene: 4. The CDR3 contains 16 residues. The CDR3 DNA follows: TGTGCCAGCAGCGGTGGGACTAGCGGGAGGGTTGATACGCAGTATTTT. It translates to CASSGGTSGRVDTQYF.

CDR3 region: CASSIQGGGGYQPQHF. As DNA, the CDR3 is TGTGCCAGTAGTATACAGGGGGGCGGAGGATATCAGCCCCAGCATTTT. This sequence joins TRBV19 and TRBJ1-5, with 7 bases matching TRBD1. Looked up from germline, CDR1 is LNHDA and CDR2 is SQIVND (reference sequence). The junction had 9 bases not matched to a gene; V was cut back by 2 bases and J by 5 bases. The length of the CDR3 is 16 residues.

This chain links TRBV19 with TRBJ1-5; D remains unclear. V lost 4 bases, J lost 4 bases, and 11 bases lay in between. This CDR3 region has 14 residues. CDR1 and CDR2 from the germline V gene are LNHDA and SQIVND (reference sequence). CDR3 in amino acids: CASSSFRLNQPQHF. CDR3 sequence (DNA): TGTGCCAGTAGTAGTTTTCGTTTGAATCAGCCCCAGCATTTT.

This chain links TRBV5-6 with TRBJ1-3; the match to TRBD1 covers 7 bases. The CDR3 covers 14 residues. V dropped 4 bases and J dropped 4; count of bases not matched to a gene: 5. The V gene's germline CDR1 is SGHDT and CDR2 YYEEEE. CDR3 coding DNA: TGTGCCAGCAGCCTGACAGGGACCGGAAACACCATATATTTT. Translated, it gives CASSLTGTGNTIYF.

The chain combines TRBV4-1 with TRBJ2-3, with 9 bases fitting TRBD1. The CDR3 extends over 11 amino acids. Losses at the gene ends were 6 bases for V and 10 bases for J; bases not matched to a gene: 2. CDR1 MGHRA and CDR2 YSYEKL come from the germline V gene. For the CDR3, the DNA is TGCGCCAGCAGTGGGACAGGGCCGCAGTATTTT. As protein: CASSGTGPQYF.

The chain combines TRBV12-1 with TRBJ2-7; TRBD2, the table's D call, lacks a check against the DNA. TRBV12-1 has pseudogene status. This CDR3 spans 15 amino acids. In DNA, the CDR3 is TGTGCCAGCAGCTATGGGACTAGCGGATACTACGAGCAGTACTTC. This gives the protein CASSYGTSGYYEQYF.

CDR3 sequence reads: CASSQGTGRGEQYF. Here the CDR3 DNA reads TGTGCCAGCAGCCAAGGGACAGGGAGAGGAGAGCAGTACTTC. The J gene is TRBJ2-7, the V gene TRBV9; 9 bases line up with TRBD1. The CDR3 is 14 residues long. V lost 4 bases to trimming and J lost 7 bases; unmatched junction nucleotides: 9. Germline V gene data show CDR1 as SGDLS and CDR2 as YYNGEE.

This chain joins TRBV2 and TRBJ1-5; 7 nucleotides agree with TRBD1. Germline V gives CDR1 SNHLY, CDR2 FYNNEI. V trimming: 8 bases; J trimming: 4 bases; junction bases outside the gene matches: 11. The CDR3 runs 15 residues. This CDR3 reads CASGQQGKRNQPQHF. The CDR3 DNA reads as TGTGCCAGCGGGCAACAGGGGAAAAGGAATCAGCCCCAGCATTTT. Filled out from reference TRBV2 and TRBJ1-5, the complete variable domain reads EPEVTQTPSHQVTQMGQEVILRCVPISNHLYFYWYRQILGQKVEFLVSFYNNEISEKSEIFDDQFSVERPDGSNFTLKIRSTKLEDSAMYFCASGQQGKRNQPQHFGDGTRLSIL.

This clone was recorded only once. The chain employs TRBV7-6 and TRBJ2-1; TRBD2 matches 9 bases. Germline-derived CDR1 and CDR2 are SGHVS and FNYEAQ. Unmatched junction bases numbered 12, after V lost 5 bases and J lost 10 bases. The CDR3 runs to 15 residues. The CDR3 DNA follows: TGTGCCAGCAGCCCAGAGGGACTAGCCCTAGTAGAGCAGTTCTTC. Its translation: CASSPEGLALVEQFF.

This rearrangement joins TRBV19 to TRBJ2-1; maybe TRBD2 (6 bases). CDR3 length: 15 amino acids. CDR1 and CDR2 from the germline V gene are LNHDA and SQIVND (reference sequence). The V and J ends lost 3 bases and 6 bases respectively, with 15 bases between them. The CDR3 here is CASSIGSGPLNEQFF. CDR3 nucleotides: TGTGCCAGTAGTATTGGTAGCGGACCCCTCAATGAGCAGTTCTTC.

This clone was counted between two and nine times. The chain has TRBV27 and TRBJ1-6; D gene unclear. The germline V and J ends were trimmed by 7 bases and 9 bases, with 13 bases remaining between them. CDR1 is MNHEY, CDR2 SMNVEV, per germline (reference sequence). This CDR3 contains 13 residues. The CDR3 reads CASKSGGGSPLHF. CDR3 sequence (DNA): TGTGCCAGCAAGTCGGGAGGCGGTTCACCCCTCCACTTT.

The CDR3 DNA reads as TGTGCCAGTAGTATAGGGCGAGGGACAGGCGAGACACAGGAGGGGAACACTGAAGCTTTCTTT. Amino acid sequence: CASSIGRGTGETQEGNTEAFF. The chain combines TRBV19 with TRBJ1-1; TRBD1 aligns across 8 bases. Germline V lookup: CDR1 LNHDA, CDR2 SQIVND (reference sequence). V trimming: 1 base; J trimming: 1 base; junction bases outside the gene matches: 20. This CDR3 spans 21 amino acids.

The V call is TRBV6-4, the J call TRBJ2-2; tentative D call: TRBD2 (6 bases). Germline CDR1 and CDR2: MRHNA and SNTAGT. CDR3 length: 16 amino acids. The V gene lost 5 bases and the J gene lost 0 bases, with 13 bases spanning the gap. DNA of the CDR3: TGTGCCAGCAGTCTCGAAGGAGGGCCGAACACCGGGGAGCTGTTTTTT. Protein sequence: CASSLEGGPNTGELFF.

This chain connects TRBV3-1 (or the pseudogene TRBV3-2) to TRBJ1-1; 7 bases fit TRBD1. The CDR3 runs 17 residues. V gave up 2 bases and J gave up 0 bases; unmatched junction bases: 9. Germline V gene lookup returns CDR1 LGHDT and CDR2 YNNKEL (reference sequence). The CDR3 loop is CASSQRYTGTVNTEAFF. The CDR3 nucleotides are TGTGCCAGCAGCCAACGCTATACCGGGACAGTGAACACTGAAGCTTTCTTT.

The chain recombines TRBV11-2 with TRBJ2-1, with 7 bases identical to TRBD2. Germline CDR1 reads SGHAT; CDR2 reads FQNNGV. CDR3 length: 15 amino acids. Losses at the gene ends were 3 bases for V and 8 bases for J; bases not matched to a gene: 10. DNA of the CDR3: TGTGCCAGCAGCTTTGGGGAGGGCAGCTTCTATGAGCAGTTCTTC. Residues: CASSFGEGSFYEQFF.

The rearrangement joins TRBV7-6 to TRBJ2-3, with a weak D call TRBD2 (6 bases). Germline loops: CDR1 SGHVS, CDR2 FNYEAQ. The V end lost 4 bases, the J end lost 2 bases, and 10 bases lay between the germline ends. This CDR3 contains 14 residues. DNA for the CDR3: TGTGCCAGCAGCTCGGCGGGACTCACAGATACGCAGTATTTT. It translates to CASSSAGLTDTQYF. Based on the CDR3 plus reference TRBV7-6 and TRBJ2-3, the full variable domain is GAGVSQSPRYKVTKRGQDVALRCDPISGHVSLYWYRQALGQGPEFLTYFNYEAQQDKSGLPNDRFSAERPEGSISTLTIQRTEQRDSAMYRCASSSAGLTDTQYFGPGTRLTVL.

This clone appeared a single time. The chain combines TRBV5-1 with TRBJ2-3, with 13 bases that match TRBD2. CDR3 length equals 15 residues. CDR1 is SGHRS, CDR2 YFSETQ, per germline. Trimming removed 4 bases from V and 6 bases from J; junction bases left unmatched: 5. Written as DNA, the CDR3 is TGCGCCAGCAGCCCTGGGACTAGCGGGGTTGATACGCAGTATTTT. This encodes CASSPGTSGVDTQYF.